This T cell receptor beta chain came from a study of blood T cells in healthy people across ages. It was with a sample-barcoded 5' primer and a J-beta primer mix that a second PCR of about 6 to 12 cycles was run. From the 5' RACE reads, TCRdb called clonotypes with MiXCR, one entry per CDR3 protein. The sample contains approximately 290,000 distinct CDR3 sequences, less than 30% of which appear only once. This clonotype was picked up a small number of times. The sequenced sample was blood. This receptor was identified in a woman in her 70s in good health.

The CDR3 nucleotides are TGCGCCAGCAGCCAAGATCCAGGGGGGTCTGCAGATACGCAGTATTTT. Translation gives CASSQDPGGSADTQYF. This chain links TRBV4-1 with TRBJ2-3; perhaps TRBD1 as D (7 bases). With 0 bases removed from V and 4 bases from J, the gap between germline ends came to 14 bases. Germline V gene data show CDR1 as MGHRA and CDR2 as YSYEKL. CDR3 length: 16 residues.